This TCR beta chain was captured by sequencing in a study of T cell repertoires in cytomegalovirus infection. Comment on this clonotype: Its cognate antigen is unknown.

TCRdb processed the reads anew with MiXCR; each CDR3 protein has one entry. Altogether 100,000 to 150,000 distinct CDR3 sequences are present, roughly 25% being singletons, with the ten largest covering roughly 35%. The CDR3 runs to 14 residues. V was clipped by 3 bases and J by 7 bases, with 16 bases between them. Germline CDR1 and CDR2: LNHDA and SQIVND (reference sequence). The receptor was isolated from a human donor in good health (CMV status not recorded). Some clones in this sample may be carry-over from other donors' samples. The chain couples TRBV19 to TRBJ2-7; D may correspond to TRBD1 or TRBD2 (5 bases each). The sample taken for sequencing was PBMCs, sequenced either directly or after in vitro stimulation (not recorded which). The CDR3 is CASSIQGSPGEQYF. As DNA, the CDR3 is TGTGCCAGTAGTATCCAGGGATCGCCGGGGGAGCAGTACTTC.